This T cell receptor (beta chain) was sequenced for a study of T cells in Graves' hyperthyroidism and ophthalmopathy. The study, taken as a whole, reports: Most clonotypes expanded in the thyroid (above 0.001) were also present in blood.

The germline gives CDR1 LNHNV, CDR2 YYDKDF (reference sequence). This CDR3 comprises 16 residues. V was pared by 5 bases and J by 3 bases, with 17 bases between. Worth noting for this clonotype: Its antigen remains unidentified.

Amplification targeted TCR beta CDR3 regions from RNA transcripts. First-round RT-PCR targeting the TCR CDR3 was performed with the HTBI primer set. Via MiXCR, TCRdb re-called the multiplex PCR reads, giving one row per CDR3 protein. The sample shows about 370,000 distinct CDR3 sequences, over 12% of them seen only once. The rearrangement links TRBV15 to TRBJ1-3; perhaps TRBD1 as D (5 bases). This sequence was found in a woman in her fifties or sixties with Graves' ophthalmopathy. Sample: blood. CDR3 coding DNA: TGTGCCACCAGCGGGAGGGGAGACGGATTTGGAAACACCATATATTTT. Protein sequence: CATSGRGDGFGNTIYF. The variable domain in full, with the rest retrieved from reference TRBV15 and TRBJ1-3, is DAMVIQNPRYQVTQFGKPVTLSCSQTLNHNVMYWYQQKSSQAPKLLFHYYDKDFNNEADTPDNFQSRRPNTSFCFLDIRSPGLGDTAMYLCATSGRGDGFGNTIYFGEGSWLTVV.